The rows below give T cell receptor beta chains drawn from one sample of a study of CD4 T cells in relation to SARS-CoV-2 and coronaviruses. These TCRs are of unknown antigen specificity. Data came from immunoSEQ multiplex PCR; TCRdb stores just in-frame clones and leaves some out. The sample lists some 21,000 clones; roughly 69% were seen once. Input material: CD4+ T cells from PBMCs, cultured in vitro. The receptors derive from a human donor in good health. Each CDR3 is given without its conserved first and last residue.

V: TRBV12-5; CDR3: ASGLEQGGGNQPQH
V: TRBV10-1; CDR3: ASSESWQGDEQF
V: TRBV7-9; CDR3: ASSSASFSNQPQH
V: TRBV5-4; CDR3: ASSLDRGEQF
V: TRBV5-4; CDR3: ASSLAPDIVQPQH
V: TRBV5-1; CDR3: ASTWDSTNYGYT
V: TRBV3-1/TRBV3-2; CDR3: ASSQEVRGARGYT
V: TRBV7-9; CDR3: ASSPSGRGETQY
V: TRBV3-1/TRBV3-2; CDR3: ASSQRDFATEAF
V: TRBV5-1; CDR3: ASSLFSFRDTQY
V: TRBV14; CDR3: ASSQDWTTGELF
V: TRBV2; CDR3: ASSDAGYEQF
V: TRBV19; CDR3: ASSIQQDSIGSYNEQF
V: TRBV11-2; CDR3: AGGKQGGTEAF